Listed below are T cell receptor beta chains from one sample, sequenced in a study of cytomegalovirus exposure and HLA in healthy donors. Sequenced by immunoSEQ multiplex PCR; TCRdb stores in-frame clones only, minus some. The repertoire includes roughly 100,000 clones, approximately 64% of them detected once, and roughly a fifth sits in the top ten. Sequencing was carried out using PBMCs. The origin of the receptors is a woman in her 50s in good health and CMV-seropositive. CDR3s include the opening cysteine and the closing phenylalanine or tryptophan. The D gene is left open where the match is weak. Rows may omit the clone size; those that give it use once, few, many or a size class.

j_gene	v_gene	len	abundance	d_gene	CDR3aa	CDR3nt
TRBJ2-1	TRBV28	16	.	.	CASSNGLGADYNEQFF	TGTGCCAGCAGTAATGGGCTGGGGGCCGACTACAATGAGCAGTTCTTC
TRBJ1-2	TRBV6-1	15	few	TRBD1	CASSESSDRDYGYTF	TGTGCCAGCAGTGAAAGTTCGGACAGGGACTATGGCTACACCTTC
TRBJ1-5	TRBV6-5	14	few	TRBD1	CASSAYRGNQPQHF	TGTGCCAGCAGTGCATACAGGGGAAATCAGCCCCAGCATTTT
TRBJ1-1	TRBV16	18	.	TRBD1	CASSQWRAGGVEGAEAFF	TGTGCCAGCAGCCAATGGAGGGCAGGGGGCGTGGAAGGGGCTGAAGCTTTCTTT
TRBJ2-5	TRBV7-8	13	.	TRBD2	CASFGGFQETQYF	TGTGCCAGCTTCGGGGGGTTCCAAGAGACCCAGTACTTC
TRBJ1-2	TRBV11-2	14	few	TRBD1	CASSSLDREDGYTF	TGTGCCAGCAGCTCCTTGGACAGGGAGGATGGCTACACCTTC
TRBJ1-1	TRBV7-3	16	few	.	CASSLSGGRTSLEAFF	TGTGCCAGCAGCTTATCAGGAGGCAGAACCTCTTTAGAAGCTTTCTTT
TRBJ1-5	TRBV28	14	.	TRBD1	CASSFGTGDQPQHF	TGTGCCAGCAGTTTCGGGACAGGGGATCAGCCCCAGCATTTT
TRBJ1-6	TRBV18	19	.	.	CASSPVLTGFGSYNSPLHF	TGTGCCAGCTCACCCGTCCTGACAGGATTTGGCTCCTATAATTCACCCCTCCACTTT
TRBJ2-7	TRBV2	13	.	.	CASRGPGHHEQYF	TGTGCCAGCAGGGGGCCGGGACACCACGAGCAGTACTTC
TRBJ2-1	TRBV28	15	few	TRBD2	CASSSPPRGGYEQFF	TGTGCCAGCAGTTCGCCTCCGCGGGGGGGCTATGAGCAGTTCTTC
TRBJ1-2	TRBV28	14	.	.	CASSFSGYAYGYTF	TGTGCCAGCAGTTTTAGCGGGTATGCCTATGGCTACACCTTC
TRBJ1-1	TRBV5-1	13	.	.	CASSLESEGQAFF	TGCGCCAGCAGCTTGGAAAGCGAGGGTCAAGCTTTCTTT
TRBJ2-1	TRBV11-3	18	.	TRBD2	CASSLGWTAGGPYNEQFF	TGTGCCAGCAGCTTGGGATGGACTGCGGGGGGGCCCTACAATGAGCAGTTCTTC
TRBJ2-1	TRBV5-1	15	.	.	CASRRDSSSYNEQFF	TGCGCCAGCAGACGGGATTCAAGCTCCTACAATGAGCAGTTCTTC
TRBJ2-3	TRBV29-1	17	.	TRBD2	CSVAGTSGGGPTDTQYF	TGCAGCGTTGCGGGGACTAGCGGGGGGGGACCCACAGATACGCAGTATTTT
TRBJ1-1	TRBV10-2	14	.	.	CASRAGQLNTEAFF	TGCGCCAGCAGGGCCGGACAGCTGAACACTGAAGCTTTCTTT
TRBJ1-5	TRBV6-1	15	.	.	CASSESGVSNQPQHF	TGTGCCAGCAGTGAATCAGGGGTAAGCAATCAGCCCCAGCATTTT
TRBJ2-7	TRBV15	14	.	.	CATSRDRGSYEQYF	TGTGCCACCAGCAGAGATCGGGGGTCCTACGAGCAGTACTTC
TRBJ1-1	TRBV5-1	16	.	TRBD1	CASSFANTGVLTEAFF	TGCGCCAGCAGCTTTGCGAATACAGGGGTTCTCACTGAAGCTTTCTTT
TRBJ2-3	TRBV7-6	12	.	.	CASSLSPDTQYF	TGTGCCAGCAGCTTATCTCCTGATACGCAGTATTTT
TRBJ2-2	TRBV2	15	.	.	CASSDGGASTGELFF	TGTGCCAGCAGTGATGGGGGGGCTTCAACCGGGGAGCTGTTTTTT
TRBJ1-2	TRBV10-3	16	.	TRBD1	CAITRDREDTNYGYTF	TGTGCCATTACCCGGGACAGGGAAGATACTAACTATGGCTACACCTTC
TRBJ1-1	TRBV5-1	14	.	TRBD1	CASSLERGQGEAFF	TGCGCCAGCAGCTTGGAAAGGGGGCAAGGTGAAGCTTTCTTT
TRBJ2-1	TRBV28	15	.	TRBD1	CASSLGTGGVNEQFF	TGTGCCAGCAGTTTAGGGACAGGGGGCGTGAATGAGCAGTTCTTC
TRBJ2-5	TRBV21-1	17	.	.	CASSKTPLAGCQETQYF	TGTGCCAGCAGCAAAACGCCCCTAGCGGGGTGCCAAGAGACCCAGTACTTC
TRBJ1-3	TRBV5-6	15	.	TRBD1	CASSLDRGKGNTIYF	TGTGCCAGCAGCTTGGACAGGGGGAAAGGAAACACCATATATTTT
TRBJ2-1	TRBV7-7	13	once	.	CASSQDGRNEQFF	TGTGCCAGCAGCCAGGATGGGAGGAATGAGCAGTTCTTC
TRBJ1-2	TRBV5-6	14	.	.	CASSLAGGANGYTF	TGTGCCAGCAGCCTTGCGGGAGGGGCCAATGGCTACACCTTC
TRBJ2-7	TRBV30	13	.	.	CAWSEGESYEQYF	TGTGCCTGGAGTGAGGGAGAGTCCTACGAGCAGTACTTC
TRBJ1-1	TRBV6-1	11	.	.	CAIRKGHRAFF	TGTGCCATAAGAAAGGGGCATAGGGCTTTCTTT
TRBJ1-1	TRBV6-5	14	.	TRBD1	CASSYDRGKTEAFF	TGTGCCAGCAGTTACGACAGGGGAAAAACTGAAGCTTTCTTT
TRBJ2-1	TRBV28	15	few	TRBD2	CASSAIAGAHNEQFF	TGTGCCAGCAGTGCTATAGCGGGGGCCCACAATGAGCAGTTCTTC
TRBJ1-1	TRBV6-5	12	.	.	CASSYGSTEAFF	TGTGCCAGCAGTTACGGGAGTACTGAAGCTTTCTTT
TRBJ1-1	TRBV30	15	.	TRBD1	CAWDRGIVMNTEAFF	TGTGCCTGGGACAGGGGAATTGTTATGAACACTGAAGCTTTCTTT
TRBJ1-1	TRBV6-5	14	few	TRBD1	CASSYGTANTEAFF	TGTGCCAGCAGCTACGGGACAGCTAACACTGAAGCTTTCTTT
TRBJ2-1	TRBV6-5	14	.	TRBD1	CASNADRGYNEQFF	TGTGCCAGCAACGCCGACAGGGGATACAATGAGCAGTTCTTC
TRBJ2-2	TRBV6-5	14	.	.	CASSYSNIAGELFF	TGTGCCAGCAGTTACTCGAACATTGCCGGGGAGCTGTTTTTT
TRBJ1-2	TRBV10-2	13	.	.	CASSGTAFGGYTF	TGCGCCAGCAGTGGGACAGCTTTTGGCGGCTACACCTTC
TRBJ2-1	TRBV11-2	19	.	TRBD2	CASSLGLRASGFSYNEQFF	TGTGCCAGCAGCTTAGGATTGAGGGCTAGCGGGTTCTCCTACAATGAGCAGTTCTTC
TRBJ2-3	TRBV9	19	.	TRBD2	CASSVTRTSGGSSTDTQYF	TGTGCCAGCAGCGTAACCCGGACTAGCGGGGGGTCTAGCACAGATACGCAGTATTTT
TRBJ2-1	TRBV5-4	15	.	.	CASSSGGTSYNEQFF	TGTGCCAGCAGCTCCGGGGGAACGTCCTACAATGAGCAGTTCTTC
TRBJ2-5	TRBV2	15	.	TRBD1	CGSDSGQGAQETQYF	TGTGGGTCGGATTCGGGACAGGGGGCCCAAGAGACCCAGTACTTC
TRBJ2-7	TRBV6-5	14	.	TRBD1	CASSYGDSSYEQYF	TGTGCCAGCAGTTACGGGGACAGTTCCTACGAGCAGTACTTC
TRBJ1-6	TRBV7-2	15	.	.	CASSFGTSAGSPLHF	TGTGCCAGCAGCTTTGGGACATCGGCGGGTTCACCCCTCCACTTT
TRBJ1-2	TRBV2	13	.	TRBD1	CASSEADRPGYTF	TGTGCCAGCAGTGAAGCGGACAGGCCTGGCTACACCTTC
TRBJ1-1	TRBV7-2	15	few	TRBD1	CASIDAGTGNTEAFF	TGTGCCAGCATTGACGCCGGGACAGGGAACACTGAAGCTTTCTTT
TRBJ1-3	TRBV2	17	few	.	CASSEWAGPSSGNTIYF	TGTGCCAGCAGTGAATGGGCAGGCCCGAGCTCTGGAAACACCATATATTTT
TRBJ2-2	TRBV5-1	14	.	.	CASSPEGSTGELFF	TGCGCCAGCAGCCCGGAGGGGTCCACCGGGGAGCTGTTTTTT
TRBJ1-1	TRBV30	14	.	.	CAWSHVRRGSEAFF	TGTGCCTGGAGTCACGTCCGGAGGGGTTCTGAAGCTTTCTTT
TRBJ2-1	TRBV7-6	16	.	TRBD2	CASSPTGLDSYNEQFF	TGTGCCAGCAGCCCGACTGGACTAGACTCCTACAATGAGCAGTTCTTC
TRBJ2-1	TRBV28	13	few	.	CASVEIPQNEQFF	TGTGCCAGCGTGGAGATCCCTCAGAATGAGCAGTTCTTC
TRBJ2-7	TRBV7-2	15	.	.	CASSPNRYLSYEQYF	TGTGCCAGCAGCCCGAATCGATACTTGTCCTACGAGCAGTACTTC
TRBJ1-2	TRBV28	15	.	TRBD1	CASSFRDRAHYGYTF	TGTGCCAGCAGTTTCCGGGACAGGGCCCACTATGGCTACACCTTC
TRBJ2-5	TRBV27	14	.	.	CASSLDYLQETQYF	TGTGCCAGCAGTCTAGACTACTTACAAGAGACCCAGTACTTC
TRBJ1-2	TRBV30	12	.	.	CAWLAGIYGYTF	TGTGCCTGGTTGGCCGGGATCTATGGCTACACCTTC
TRBJ2-3	TRBV6-1	14	.	.	CASSEALRGDTQYF	TGTGCCAGCAGTGAAGCGCTTCGAGGAGATACGCAGTATTTT
TRBJ2-5	TRBV7-6	15	.	TRBD2	CASSLATSGVETQYF	TGTGCCAGCAGCTTAGCGACTAGCGGTGTGGAGACCCAGTACTTC
TRBJ1-1	TRBV6-5	16	.	.	CASSYRRQRSNTEAFF	TGTGCCAGCAGCTACCGACGACAGAGATCGAACACTGAAGCTTTCTTT
TRBJ2-7	TRBV7-9	14	.	.	CASSSTAGAYEQYF	TGTGCCAGCAGCTCCACGGCAGGGGCATACGAGCAGTACTTC